Listed here are 10 T cell receptor beta chains from one sample, sequenced in a study of lymphopenia after photon versus proton radiotherapy. The repertoire was sequenced with immunoSEQ multiplex PCR; TCRdb's copy has only in-frame clones and lacks some. This sample carries 83,000 or so clones, about 86% of them seen once, and the ten largest clones take under 1.5%. The specimen comprised peripheral blood, sampled from a patient treated with proton-based radiotherapy. These receptors all stem from a man between 60 and 70 years old with pancreatic cancer.

The chain joins TRBV28 to TRBJ2-3, with a weak D call TRBD2 (5 bases). Looked up from germline, CDR1 is MDHEN and CDR2 is SYDVKM. This CDR3 is 12 amino acids long. V lost 3 bases to trimming and J lost 7 bases, with 8 bases between them. CDR3 region: CASSFAGYTQYF. The CDR3 DNA sequence: TGTGCCAGCAGTTTTGCGGGCTATACGCAGTATTTT.

This clone is classed as medium-sized. The rearrangement joins TRBV6-5 to TRBJ2-5; TRBD2 matches at 10 bases. After removal of 6 bases from V and 5 bases from J, the junction contained 9 bases not matched to a gene. The CDR3 loop spans 15 amino acids. From germline, CDR1 is MNHEY and CDR2 SVGAGI. CDR3 sequence (DNA): TGTGCCAGCAGGTCTAGCGGGAGCTACGGCGAGACCCAGTACTTC. This translates into CASRSSGSYGETQYF.

The genes are TRBV28 and TRBJ2-1, with 15 bases that match TRBD2. V shed 2 bases, J shed 6 bases, and the junction held 5 bases outside the gene matches. Germline V gene lookup returns CDR1 MDHEN and CDR2 SYDVKM. This CDR3 has 17 residues. The CDR3 region is CASSLRRTSGRANEQFF. The CDR3 nucleotides read TGTGCCAGCAGTTTAAGGCGGACTAGCGGGAGGGCCAATGAGCAGTTCTTC.

The chain combines TRBV27 with TRBJ2-3; D may be TRBD2 (6 bases). This CDR3 comprises 13 residues. Germline V gene lookup returns CDR1 MNHEY and CDR2 SMNVEV (reference sequence). V shed 4 bases and J shed 8 bases, with 13 bases lying between them. The CDR3, as DNA: TGTGCCAGCAGTTCCAAGCTGGGACTTACGCAGTATTTT. Translation: CASSSKLGLTQYF.

The J gene is TRBJ2-7, the V gene TRBV6-1; TRBD2 might be the D (6 bases). Trimming took 7 bases from V and 2 from J, leaving 18 bases between them. Germline CDR1 reads MNHNS; CDR2 reads SASEGT. This CDR3 spans 15 amino acids. The CDR3 loop is CASNIRGTSTYEQYF. The CDR3 DNA is TGTGCCAGCAACATCCGAGGAACTAGCACCTACGAGCAGTACTTC.

On this clone: The same CDR3 can be traced to other DNA sequences in this sample. The J gene is TRBJ1-1, the V gene TRBV28; 12 bases map to TRBD1. V shed 8 bases and J 4 bases; nucleotides not matched to a gene: 2. The CDR3 contains 13 residues. Germline V lookup: CDR1 MDHEN, CDR2 SYDVKM. The CDR3 bases are TGTGCCAGCGGGGACAGGGGGCGCACTGAAGCTTTCTTT. This translates into CASGDRGRTEAFF.

In DNA, the CDR3 is TGCGCCAGCAGCCAAGGTTCAGGGGGAGCTAACTATGGCTACACCTTC. Translating gives CASSQGSGGANYGYTF. The chain couples TRBV5-1 to TRBJ1-2; 7 bases agree with TRBD1. The V segment lost 4 bases and the J segment 0 bases; nucleotides outside the gene matches: 9. Germline loops: CDR1 SGHRS, CDR2 YFSETQ. The CDR3 spans 16 residues.

The rearrangement joins TRBV28 to TRBJ2-5, with TRBD2 matching 9 bases. V dropped 3 bases and J dropped 5; count of bases not matched to a gene: 4. Germline V CDR1 and CDR2: MDHEN, SYDVKM. The CDR3 consists of 14 residues. The CDR3 DNA sequence: TGTGCCAGCAGTTTTTATAGCGGGAGCGAGACCCAGTACTTC. Protein: CASSFYSGSETQYF.

The chain employs TRBV25-1 and TRBJ2-7, with a possible D match to TRBD1 (5 bases). Between the trimmed V and J ends, which lost 2 bases and 2 bases, there was a span of 7 bases. Per the germline V gene, CDR1 is MGHDK and CDR2 is SYGVNS. The length of the CDR3 is 13 residues. CDR3 in amino acids: CASSEPGTYEQYF. The CDR3 nucleotides are TGTGCCAGCAGTGAACCAGGGACCTACGAGCAGTACTTC.

The rearrangement joins TRBV9 to TRBJ2-7; D may be TRBD1 (6 bases). Germline assignment: CDR1 SGDLS and CDR2 YYNGEE. CDR3 length equals 15 residues. V gave up 0 bases and J gave up 7 bases, with 17 bases separating them. The CDR3 here is CASSVGSGPGVEQYF. CDR3 sequence (DNA): TGTGCCAGCAGCGTAGGATCGGGACCAGGGGTAGAGCAGTACTTC. The variable domain in full, completed from reference TRBV9 and TRBJ2-7, reads DSGVTQTPKHLITATGQRVTLRCSPRSGDLSVYWYQQSLDQGLQFLIQYYNGEERAKGNILERFSAQQFPDLHSELNLSSLELGDSALYFCASSVGSGPGVEQYFGPGTRLTVT.